The T cell receptor (beta chain) under discussion was sequenced for a study of blood T cell repertoires in COVID-19. Study details: Italy, Spain and the United States were the sources of the convalescent and acute COVID-19 samples. T cells, B-cell-depleted T cells, or PBMCs provided the cDNA or gDNA that served as material.

In the authors' workflow: Estimated nucleated cell counts came from reference gene primer amplification. The table came from immunoSEQ multiplex PCR; TCRdb's copy has only in-frame clones and leaves some out. D and trimming were read from the DNA, whereas the V and J calls and clone size are those reported in that table. This table holds more than 300,000 clones, more than 70% found once. CDR3 size: 14 residues. Trimming took off 4 bases at V and 4 bases at J, with 14 bases between the two ends. In germline, CDR1 is SGDLS, CDR2 YYNGEE. This chain uses TRBV9 with TRBJ1-2, with D hard to call. This receptor was obtained from a woman in her forties or fifties with acute or convalescent COVID-19. The sequenced sample consisted of peripheral blood. CDR3 DNA sequence: TGTGCCAGCAGCCCCCGAGAGAGGGCCTATGGCTACACCTTC. Its translation: CASSPRERAYGYTF.